The clone carrying this TCR beta chain is a singleton in its sample. The trim removed 6 bases at V and 5 bases at J, leaving 2 bases unmatched. The CDR3 loop spans 11 amino acids. In germline, CDR1 is SGHDT, CDR2 YYEEEE. TCRdb keeps only in-frame clones here, not all; method: immunoSEQ multiplex PCR. The sample carries fewer than 350,000 clones, approximately 90% recorded once. The entry originates in a study of blood T cell repertoires in COVID-19. The sample was PBMCs or T cells enriched from blood (not recorded which). The chain employs TRBV5-6 and TRBJ2-7, with 7 bases aligning to TRBD2. The TCR sequence derives from a woman aged 40 to 49 with acute COVID-19. This chain's CDR3 is CASTGGHEQYF. In DNA form, the CDR3 reads TGTGCCAGCACGGGGGGTCACGAGCAGTACTTC.